The 9 T cell receptor beta chains reported below all come from one sample, sequenced in a study of shared clonotypes between healthy human individuals. The data were produced by immunoSEQ multiplex PCR, yet TCRdb's version contains in-frame clones alone and is incomplete. The sample includes just over 2,000,000 clones, roughly 94% of them seen just once. Sequencing used naive CD4+ T cells sorted from blood. Subset noted: CD45RA+ positively selected. Receptor source: a man aged 18 to 29 in good health.

The chain is built from TRBV7-9 and TRBJ2-1, with TRBD2 matching over 7 bases. The germline V gene has CDR1 SEHNR and CDR2 FQNEAQ (reference sequence). The V segment lost 11 bases and the J segment 8 bases; nucleotides outside the gene matches: 6. CDR3 size: 11 residues. CDR3 DNA: TGTGCCTACCCAGGGAGGGATGAGCAGTTCTTC. Translation gives CAYPGRDEQFF. The full variable domain, its missing parts supplied by reference TRBV7-9 and TRBJ2-1, is DTGVSQNPRHKITKRGQNVTFRCDPISEHNRLYWYRQTLGQGPEFLTYFQNEAQLEKSRLLSDRFSAERPKGSFSTLEIQRTEQGDSAMYLCAYPGRDEQFFGPGTRLTVL.

The V and J genes are TRBV4-2 and TRBJ1-4; 7 bases are shared with TRBD1. The CDR3 consists of 16 residues. Germline assignment: CDR1 LGHNA and CDR2 YNFKEQ. V was pared by 3 bases and J by 5 bases, with 9 bases of the junction left unmatched. The CDR3 is CASSQEGGQSNEKLFF. Written as DNA, the CDR3 is TGTGCCAGCAGCCAGGAGGGGGGACAGTCAAATGAAAAACTGTTTTTT.

V usage is TRBV6-1 and J usage is TRBJ2-5; TRBD2 aligns across 7 bases. The CDR3 is 13 residues long. The germline gives CDR1 MNHNS, CDR2 SASEGT. The J segment lost 5 bases and the V segment lost 6 bases, leaving 6 bases of the junction unmatched. The CDR3 nucleotides are TGTGCCAGCAGCGGGGGGTTCGGCGAGACCCAGTACTTC. This sequence encodes CASSGGFGETQYF.

The chain uses TRBV4-1 and TRBJ2-7; tentatively, D is TRBD1 or TRBD2 (5 bases each). This CDR3 is 16 amino acids long. Germline V gives CDR1 MGHRA, CDR2 YSYEKL. The germline V and J ends were trimmed by 0 bases and 0 bases, with 12 bases remaining between them. CDR3 bases: TGCGCCAGCAGCCAAGAAGCGGCAGGGCGCTCCTACGAGCAGTACTTC. Translated, it gives CASSQEAAGRSYEQYF.

V is TRBV28 and J is TRBJ1-1; tentatively, D is TRBD1 (6 bases). CDR3 length equals 12 residues. V lost 6 bases and J lost 10, with 15 bases in between. Germline V gives CDR1 MDHEN, CDR2 SYDVKM. CDR3 DNA sequence: TGTGCCAGCAGCTCACGACAGGACGGAGCTTTCTTT. Translating gives CASSSRQDGAFF.

The chain carries TRBV12-5 and TRBJ2-7, with 7 bases identical to TRBD1. The CDR3 sequence is 14 residues long. Germline V CDR1 and CDR2: LGHNT, FRNRAP. With V trimmed by 7 bases and J by 2 bases, 8 bases remained unmatched. The CDR3 sequence is CASAPGTATYEQYF. Written as DNA, the CDR3 is TGTGCTAGTGCTCCCGGGACAGCCACCTACGAGCAGTACTTC.

The CDR3: CAAGHPNEKLFF. The CDR3, as DNA: TGTGCCGCGGGACACCCGAATGAAAAACTGTTTTTT. The rearrangement uses TRBV10-3 and TRBJ1-4, with D tentatively TRBD1 (6 bases). From germline, CDR1 is ENHRY and CDR2 SYGVKD. V lost 11 bases to trimming and J lost 5 bases, with 12 bases between them. The CDR3 contains 12 residues.

V and J are TRBV5-1 and TRBJ2-5; the D gene could be TRBD1 or TRBD2 (5 bases each). The CDR3 is 15 amino acids. V was shortened by 6 bases and J by 2 bases, with 17 bases between the two germline ends. Per germline, CDR1 SGHRS and CDR2 YFSETQ. CDR3 sequence (DNA): TGCGCCAGCACGCCGGGGCAGCCAGTACAAGAGACCCAGTACTTC. It specifies CASTPGQPVQETQYF.

V is TRBV10-1 and J is TRBJ1-5; 7 bases are shared with TRBD1. The V gene end was trimmed by 9 bases and the J gene end by 7 bases; junction bases not matched to a gene: 6. Germline CDR1 is WNHNN and CDR2 is SYGVQD (reference sequence). The CDR3 covers 12 residues. CDR3 bases: TGCGCCAGTACAGGGGCTGTGCAGCCCCAGCATTTT. It codes for CASTGAVQPQHF.